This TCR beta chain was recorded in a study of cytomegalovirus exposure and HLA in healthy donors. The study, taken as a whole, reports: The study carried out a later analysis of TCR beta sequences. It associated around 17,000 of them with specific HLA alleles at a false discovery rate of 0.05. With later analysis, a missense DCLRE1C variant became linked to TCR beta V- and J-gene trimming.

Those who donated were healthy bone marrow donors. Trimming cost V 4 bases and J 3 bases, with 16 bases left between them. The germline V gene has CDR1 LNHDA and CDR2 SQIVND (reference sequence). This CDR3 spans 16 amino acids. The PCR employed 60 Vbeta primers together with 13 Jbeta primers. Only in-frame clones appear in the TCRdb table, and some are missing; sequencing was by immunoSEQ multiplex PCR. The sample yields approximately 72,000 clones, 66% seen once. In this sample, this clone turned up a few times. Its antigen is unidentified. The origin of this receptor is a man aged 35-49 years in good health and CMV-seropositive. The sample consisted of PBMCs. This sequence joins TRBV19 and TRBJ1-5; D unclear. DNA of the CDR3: TGTGCCAGTAGTAGGGCCCCCATCGGGGTCAATCAGCCCCAGCATTTT. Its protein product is CASSRAPIGVNQPQHF. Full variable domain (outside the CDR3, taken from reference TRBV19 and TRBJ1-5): DGGITQSPKYLFRKEGQNVTLSCEQNLNHDAMYWYRQDPGQGLRLIYYSQIVNDFQKGDIAEGYSVSREKKESFPLTVTSAQKNPTAFYLCASSRAPIGVNQPQHFGDGTRLSIL.